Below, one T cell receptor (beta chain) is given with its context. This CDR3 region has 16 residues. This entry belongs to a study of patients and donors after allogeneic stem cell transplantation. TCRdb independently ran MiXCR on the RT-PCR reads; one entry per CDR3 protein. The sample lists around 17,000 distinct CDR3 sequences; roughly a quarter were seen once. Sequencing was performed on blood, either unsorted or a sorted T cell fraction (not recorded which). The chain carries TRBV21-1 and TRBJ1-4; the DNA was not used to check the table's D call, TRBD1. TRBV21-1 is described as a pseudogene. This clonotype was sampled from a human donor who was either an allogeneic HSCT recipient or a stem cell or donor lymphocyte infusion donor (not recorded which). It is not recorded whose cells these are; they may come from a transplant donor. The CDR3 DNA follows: TGTGCCAGCAGCAAACCTCTGGGACACCGAAATGAAAAACTGTTTTTT. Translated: CASSKPLGHRNEKLFF.